These T cell receptor beta chains were read from a single sample in a study of blood T cells in healthy people across ages. TCRdb analysed the 5' RACE reads with MiXCR anew, one entry per CDR3 protein. The table records some 790,000 distinct CDR3 sequences, under 35% of them present only once. The source material was blood. These receptors originate from a woman of 80 years or more in good health. Each CDR3 is given with its conserved first and last residue. D genes are given only for firm matches. Size tells how often a clone was seen (once, few, many) or the class of an expanded clone, and some rows leave it out.

.,TRBJ2-1,TRBV9,.,CACSVGGGAYNEQFF,TGTGCCTGCAGCGTAGGAGGGGGCGCCTACAATGAGCAGTTCTTC
few,TRBJ2-2,TRBV7-2,.,CASSSPLPTGELFF,TGTGCCAGCAGCTCACCTTTACCCACCGGGGAGCTGTTTTTT
.,TRBJ2-7,TRBV7-9,.,CASSLEGGDEQYF,TGTGCCAGCAGCTTAGAAGGGGGTGACGAGCAGTACTTC
few,TRBJ2-1,TRBV11-3,TRBD2,CASSPGSSGDNEQFF,TGTGCCAGCAGCCCTGGGTCTAGCGGTGACAATGAGCAGTTCTTC
many,TRBJ2-6,TRBV14,.,CASSQVKTSVLNVLTF,TGTGCCAGCAGCCAAGTTAAAACCTCGGTCCTCAACGTCCTGACTTTC
.,TRBJ1-1,TRBV7-2,.,CASSLDPSTEAFF,TGTGCCAGCAGCTTAGACCCTAGCACTGAAGCTTTCTTT
.,TRBJ1-4,TRBV7-6,.,CASSLGPQGNDEKLFF,TGTGCCAGCAGCTTAGGCCCACAGGGAAATGACGAAAAACTGTTTTTT
few,TRBJ1-1,TRBV6-2/TRBV6-3,.,CASRRQMNTEAFF,TGTGCCAGCAGGCGACAGATGAACACTGAAGCTTTCTTT
.,TRBJ2-1,TRBV4-3,.,CASSQERVSVFNGQFF,TGCGCCAGCAGCCAAGAACGGGTCAGTGTCTTTAATGGGCAGTTCTTC
many,TRBJ1-2,TRBV15,.,CATSDMEKGVMIYGYTF,TGTGCCACCAGCGATATGGAAAAAGGCGTTATGATCTATGGCTACACCTTC
.,TRBJ2-1,TRBV2,.,CASSTPTALRSYKEQFF,TGTGCCAGCAGTACACCTACAGCGTTAAGGTCCTACAAGGAGCAGTTCTTC
.,TRBJ1-1,TRBV5-4,TRBD1,CASSWGQMNTEAFF,TGTGCCAGCAGCTGGGGACAGATGAACACTGAAGCTTTCTTT
.,TRBJ1-2,TRBV12-3/TRBV12-4,.,CASSFFSQRGNGYTF,TGTGCCAGCAGTTTTTTTAGTCAGCGGGGGAATGGCTACACCTTC
.,TRBJ2-1,TRBV18,.,CASSPQLQVRSYNEQFF,TGTGCCAGCTCACCTCAGCTACAGGTTCGCTCCTACAATGAGCAGTTCTTC
.,TRBJ2-7,TRBV19,.,CASSIGRGYEQYF,TGTGCCAGTAGTATTGGCAGGGGCTACGAGCAGTACTTC
many,TRBJ1-2,TRBV7-2,.,CASSLGARSYGYTF,TGTGCCAGCAGCTTAGGTGCGAGGAGCTATGGCTACACCTTC
many,TRBJ2-7,TRBV7-2,.,CASSPPGVKGYEQYF,TGTGCCAGCAGCCCCCCTGGGGTGAAAGGATACGAGCAGTACTTC
many,TRBJ2-1,TRBV11-2,.,CASSSRGKGQSSYNEQFF,TGTGCCAGCAGCTCTAGGGGGAAAGGGCAGAGCTCCTACAATGAGCAGTTCTTC
.,TRBJ1-1,TRBV5-1,TRBD1,CASSPGQGASGTEAFF,TGCGCCAGCAGCCCCGGACAGGGGGCCTCTGGCACTGAAGCTTTCTTT
many,TRBJ2-1,TRBV12-3/TRBV12-4,TRBD2,CASSSRLAVHEQFF,TGTGCCAGCAGCAGCCGACTAGCTGTCCATGAGCAGTTCTTC
many,TRBJ2-5,TRBV7-9,.,CASSLDGKRLFQETQYF,TGTGCCAGCAGCTTAGACGGGAAAAGGCTCTTCCAAGAGACCCAGTACTTC
.,TRBJ2-1,TRBV20-1,.,CSAWLAGTEQFF,TGCAGTGCTTGGCTAGCCGGTACTGAGCAGTTCTTC
.,TRBJ2-7,TRBV7-9,TRBD2,CASSSRTSGSSYEQYF,TGTGCCAGCAGCTCCCGGACTAGCGGGAGCTCCTACGAGCAGTACTTC
many,TRBJ2-1,TRBV24-1,TRBD1,CATSDPDREDEQFF,TGTGCCACCAGTGATCCGGACAGGGAAGATGAGCAGTTCTTC
many,TRBJ2-4,TRBV5-1,TRBD1,CASRSGTGFLDIQYF,TGCGCCAGCAGATCCGGGACAGGGTTTTTGGACATTCAGTACTTC
few,TRBJ2-7,TRBV27,TRBD1,CASSIPGQGPYEQYF,TGTGCCAGCAGTATACCGGGACAGGGTCCCTACGAGCAGTACTTC
.,TRBJ1-3,TRBV15,TRBD1,CATSGGTAGNTIYF,TGTGCCACCAGCGGAGGGACAGCTGGAAACACCATATATTTT
many,TRBJ2-7,TRBV6-1,.,CASSVWGLGEQYF,TGTGCCAGCAGTGTTTGGGGTTTGGGCGAGCAGTACTTC
.,TRBJ2-7,TRBV12-3/TRBV12-4,.,CASRRGGAYEEYF,TGTGCCAGCAGGAGAGGGGGGGCCTACGAGGAGTACTTC
many,TRBJ2-5,TRBV5-6,.,CASSSALRGLTQETQYF,TGTGCCAGCAGCTCGGCGTTACGAGGGCTCACCCAAGAGACCCAGTACTTC
few,TRBJ2-1,TRBV30,.,CAWSVGSEQFF,TGTGCCTGGAGTGTAGGGTCTGAGCAGTTCTTC
.,TRBJ2-7,TRBV2,.,CAGFRDVSYEQYF,TGTGCCGGTTTCAGAGACGTCTCCTACGAGCAGTACTTC
.,TRBJ2-2,TRBV12-3/TRBV12-4,.,CASSFYGELFF,TGTGCCAGCAGCTTCTATGGGGAGCTGTTTTTT
.,TRBJ2-7,TRBV7-3,.,CASSLTGGSTYEQYF,TGTGCCAGCAGCTTAACGGGGGGTTCTACCTACGAGCAGTACTTC
.,TRBJ2-1,TRBV7-2,TRBD1,CATLRRTGANNKQFF,TGTGCCACCTTGAGAAGGACAGGGGCGAACAATAAGCAGTTCTTC
.,TRBJ1-2,TRBV7-2,.,CASSLGGVQGDYGYTF,TGTGCCAGCAGCTTAGGGGGAGTTCAAGGGGACTATGGCTACACCTTC
many,TRBJ2-7,TRBV6-2/TRBV6-3,TRBD2,CASSYSQGRSGNEQYF,TGTGCCAGCAGTTACTCCCAGGGCCGGAGCGGGAACGAGCAGTACTTC
few,TRBJ1-6,TRBV7-2,.,CASSLDSGENSPLHF,TGTGCCAGCAGCTTAGATTCAGGGGAAAATTCACCCCTCCACTTT
once,TRBJ2-3,TRBV20-1,.,CSATQAGGTDTQYF,TGCAGTGCTACACAGGCAGGTGGCACAGATACGCAGTATTTT
few,TRBJ1-6,TRBV28,.,CASSEARRSSYNSPLHF,TGTGCCAGCAGTGAAGCGCGGAGAAGCTCCTATAATTCACCCCTCCACTTT
.,TRBJ1-5,TRBV29-1,.,CSVAAGVGSQPQHF,TGCAGCGTTGCGGCAGGGGTGGGGAGTCAGCCCCAGCATTTT
.,TRBJ1-1,TRBV27,.,CASSTLRKLRNTEAFF,TGTGCCAGCAGTACCCTCCGCAAATTACGGAACACTGAAGCTTTCTTT
many,TRBJ2-5,TRBV11-2,TRBD2,CASSLLGASGQETQYF,TGTGCCAGCAGCTTACTTGGGGCTAGCGGTCAAGAGACCCAGTACTTC
many,TRBJ1-6,TRBV6-2/TRBV6-3,.,CASSPDRPLHF,TGTGCCAGCAGTCCGGACAGACCCCTCCACTTT
many,TRBJ2-1,TRBV10-3,TRBD1,CAISESGGRTYNEQFF,TGTGCCATCAGTGAATCAGGGGGACGGACCTACAATGAGCAGTTCTTC
many,TRBJ1-1,TRBV20-1,.,CSARDPSRVNTEAFF,TGCAGTGCTAGAGATCCCTCTAGGGTGAACACTGAAGCTTTCTTT
few,TRBJ1-5,TRBV7-8,TRBD1,CASSPLTGQGNQPQHF,TGTGCCAGCAGCCCCCTCACCGGACAGGGGAATCAGCCCCAGCATTTT
.,TRBJ2-7,TRBV20-1,.,CSAGKVAEQYF,TGCAGTGCAGGAAAGGTTGCCGAGCAGTACTTC
many,TRBJ2-3,TRBV19,.,CASSTGTDTQYF,TGTGCCAGCTCGACCGGCACAGATACGCAGTATTTT
many,TRBJ2-1,TRBV7-2,.,CASSLVPANEQFF,TGTGCCAGCAGCTTAGTGCCGGCAAATGAGCAGTTCTTC
many,TRBJ2-3,TRBV20-1,.,CSAPGTDTQYF,TGCAGTGCCCCAGGAACAGATACGCAGTATTTT
few,TRBJ1-2,TRBV2,.,CASSEAILDGYTF,TGTGCCAGCAGTGAAGCGATCCTAGATGGCTACACCTTC